Sequencing of this TCR beta chain was carried out in a study of blood T cell repertoires in COVID-19. About the research overall: COVID-19 samples from acute and convalescent phases originated in the United States, Italy and Spain. The analysed material was cDNA or gDNA that came from T cells, B-cell-depleted T cells, or PBMCs.

V was pared by 2 bases and J by 2 bases, with 3 bases between. Germline values: CDR1 MNHEY, CDR2 SMNVEV (reference sequence). The CDR3 covers 13 residues. As handled by the study authors: Researchers report that nucleated cell counts were estimated from reference gene primer amplification. Sequencing used immunoSEQ multiplex PCR; TCRdb keeps in-frame clones, though not all of them. From that table come the V and J calls and clone size; the DNA was used to work out D and trimming. Here the sample spans about 50,000 clones, around 86% being singletons. The sequence derives from a man over 45 with active COVID-19. The chain carries TRBV27 and TRBJ1-4; D gene uncertain. The specimen was peripheral blood. CDR3 nucleotides: TGTGCCAGCAGTTTACGGACTAATGAAAAACTGTTTTTT. It yields the protein CASSLRTNEKLFF.